Sequencing of this TCR beta chain was carried out in a study of blood T cells in healthy people across ages. Study-wide context: About one barcoded beta molecule per two T cells came from capture by template switching.

Study conclusions and caveats: Considered underestimates were the diversity estimates obtained from one million T cells. Because sorting was not performed, PBMCs prevented conclusive naive versus antigen-experienced comparison.

At least ten counts were recorded for this clonotype. Its matching antigen is unknown. Combining a sample-barcoded 5' primer with a J-beta primer mix, a second PCR ran for about 7 to 11 cycles. A single record per CDR3 protein comes from TCRdb applying MiXCR to the 5' RACE reads. The table has 650,000 to 700,000 distinct CDR3 sequences, 32% seen once. Sequencing was done on a sample of blood. The sequence came from an elderly woman in good health.

This CDR3 is CASRRAGGQNHLGQNIQYF. CDR3 in DNA: TGTGCCAGCAGGCGGGCAGGGGGCCAAAACCATCTAGGCCAAAACATTCAGTACTTC. The chain couples TRBV7-8 to TRBJ2-4; 8 bases match TRBD1. J was trimmed by 5 bases and V by 6 bases; bases with no gene match: 21. Looked up from germline, CDR1 is SGHVS and CDR2 is FQNEAQ. The CDR3 runs 19 residues.